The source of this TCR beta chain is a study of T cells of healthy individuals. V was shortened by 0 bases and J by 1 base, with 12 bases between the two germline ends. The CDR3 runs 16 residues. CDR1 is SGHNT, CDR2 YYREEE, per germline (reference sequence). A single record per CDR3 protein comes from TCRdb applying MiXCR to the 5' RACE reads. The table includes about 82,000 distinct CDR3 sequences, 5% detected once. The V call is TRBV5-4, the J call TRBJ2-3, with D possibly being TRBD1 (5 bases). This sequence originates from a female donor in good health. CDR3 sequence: CASSLAPQGGTDTQYF. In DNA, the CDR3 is TGTGCCAGCAGCTTGGCCCCGCAGGGCGGCACAGATACGCAGTATTTT.